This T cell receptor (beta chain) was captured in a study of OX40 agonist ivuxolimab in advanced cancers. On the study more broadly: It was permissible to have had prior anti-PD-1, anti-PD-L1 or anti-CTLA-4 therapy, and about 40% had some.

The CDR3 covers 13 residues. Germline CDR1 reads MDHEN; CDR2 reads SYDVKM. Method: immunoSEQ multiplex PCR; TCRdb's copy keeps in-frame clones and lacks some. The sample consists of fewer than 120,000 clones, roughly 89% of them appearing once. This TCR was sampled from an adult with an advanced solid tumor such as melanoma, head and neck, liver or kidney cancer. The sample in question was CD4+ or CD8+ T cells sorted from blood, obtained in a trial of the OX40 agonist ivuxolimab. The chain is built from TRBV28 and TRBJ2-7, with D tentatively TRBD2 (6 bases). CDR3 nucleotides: TGTGCAAGTTTCGGCGGGACCCTAGGAAAACAGTACTTC. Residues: CASFGGTLGKQYF.